Listed below are T cell receptor beta chains from one sample, sequenced in a study of blood T cell repertoires in COVID-19. TCRdb's table, derived via immunoSEQ multiplex PCR, lists solely in-frame clones and lacks some. The repertoire has 150,000 to 200,000 clones, 75% to 90% of them found once; the top ten carry 8% to 9.5%. The sequenced material came from peripheral blood. The source is a woman older than 75 with active or convalescent COVID-19. CDR3s include the opening cysteine and the closing phenylalanine or tryptophan. A D gene is named only where the DNA matches it firmly. The listing skips clone size in some rows; elsewhere it reads once, few, many or a size class.

V gene,J gene,D gene,clone size,CDR3 protein,CDR3 DNA
TRBV6-5,TRBJ1-5,.,.,CASRPTVTSNQPQHF,TGTGCCAGCAGACCGACAGTCACTAGCAATCAGCCCCAGCATTTT
TRBV5-1,TRBJ2-7,TRBD1,.,CASSFSLGQGALGEQYF,TGCGCCAGCAGCTTCTCATTGGGACAGGGGGCCTTAGGAGAGCAGTACTTC
TRBV27,TRBJ2-1,TRBD2,.,CASSFQREYNEQFF,TGTGCCAGCAGTTTCCAGCGGGAGTACAATGAGCAGTTCTTC
TRBV6-1,TRBJ2-7,.,.,CASSEPGQTYEQYF,TGTGCCAGCAGTGAACCAGGACAGACCTACGAGCAGTACTTC
TRBV9,TRBJ2-3,.,once,CASSVQGWRADTQYF,TGTGCCAGCAGCGTACAGGGGTGGCGGGCAGATACGCAGTATTTT
TRBV9,TRBJ2-7,.,.,CASSDPRGYEQYF,TGTGCCAGCTCCGACCCTAGGGGCTACGAGCAGTACTTC
TRBV10-3,TRBJ1-4,.,.,CAISDTGIEKLFF,TGTGCCATCAGTGATACAGGGATCGAAAAACTGTTTTTT
TRBV27,TRBJ1-2,.,.,CASSSPRASGGYTF,TGTGCCAGCAGTTCACCCCGGGCCTCGGGAGGCTACACCTTC
TRBV24-1,TRBJ2-7,.,.,CATRPRGEQYF,TGTGCCACCAGGCCCCGCGGGGAGCAGTACTTC
TRBV12-3/TRBV12-4,TRBJ2-5,TRBD2,.,CASRGLAGETQYF,TGTGCCAGCAGGGGACTAGCCGGGGAGACCCAGTACTTC
TRBV7-2,TRBJ1-1,.,.,CASSSSFLPEAFF,TGTGCCAGCAGCTCCTCTTTTCTCCCTGAAGCTTTCTTT
TRBV7-2,TRBJ2-5,TRBD2,.,CASSSGLADVRETQYF,TGTGCCAGCAGCTCCGGACTAGCGGACGTGAGAGAGACCCAGTACTTC
TRBV19,TRBJ2-1,TRBD1,.,CASSIGLGGQGVDEQFF,TGTGCCAGTAGTATAGGCCTGGGGGGACAGGGGGTGGATGAGCAGTTCTTC
TRBV18,TRBJ2-2,.,.,CASSPRAGDATGELFF,TGTGCCAGCTCACCACGGGCAGGGGACGCCACCGGGGAGCTGTTTTTT
TRBV10-3,TRBJ1-1,TRBD1,.,CAGGTGLEAFF,TGTGCCGGCGGGACAGGGCTCGAAGCTTTCTTT
TRBV6-5,TRBJ2-5,TRBD2,.,CATGGGPGTQYF,TGTGCCACCGGGGGGGGGCCGGGGACCCAGTACTTC
TRBV5-1,TRBJ1-3,.,.,CASSLAGQGPSTIYF,TGCGCCAGCAGCTTGGCCGGGCAGGGCCCGAGTACCATATATTTT
TRBV11-3,TRBJ1-4,.,.,CASSRRQDLGYATNEKLFF,TGTGCCAGCAGCCGACGACAGGATTTAGGGTACGCAACTAATGAAAAACTGTTTTTT
TRBV28,TRBJ1-5,.,.,CATTPGGKQPQHF,TGTGCCACTACTCCGGGGGGAAAGCAGCCCCAGCATTTT
TRBV18,TRBJ1-3,.,few,CASSWGRLSGNTIYF,TGTGCCAGCTCATGGGGCCGTCTCTCTGGAAACACCATATATTTT
TRBV7-2,TRBJ2-2,.,.,CASSLMRNTGELFF,TGTGCCAGCAGCTTAATGCGGAACACCGGGGAGCTGTTTTTT
TRBV18,TRBJ1-2,TRBD1,.,CASSLGTGDYGYTF,TGTGCCAGCTCACTGGGGACAGGGGACTATGGCTACACCTTC
TRBV14,TRBJ2-1,.,.,CASSPLGGPSYNEQFF,TGTGCCAGCAGTCCACTCGGGGGGCCCTCCTACAATGAGCAGTTCTTC
TRBV4-3,TRBJ1-1,TRBD1,few,CASSRGTVNTEAFF,TGCGCCAGCAGCCGAGGGACAGTAAACACTGAAGCTTTCTTT
TRBV4-1,TRBJ2-7,TRBD1,.,CASSQGQGQGVEQYF,TGCGCCAGCAGCCAAGGGCAGGGACAGGGGGTCGAGCAGTACTTC
TRBV19,TRBJ2-2,.,.,CASTLTGVTGELFF,TGTGCCAGTACCCTCACAGGTGTCACCGGGGAGCTGTTTTTT
TRBV7-2,TRBJ2-5,.,.,CASSLVGRGVGETQYF,TGTGCCAGCAGCTTAGTAGGGCGGGGTGTGGGGGAGACCCAGTACTTC
TRBV10-3,TRBJ1-5,TRBD1,few,CAISSTGENQPQHF,TGTGCCATCAGTTCGACAGGGGAAAATCAGCCCCAGCATTTT
TRBV14,TRBJ1-2,TRBD1,once,CASSQERTGGGYTF,TGTGCCAGCAGCCAAGAACGAACAGGGGGCGGCTACACCTTC
TRBV14,TRBJ1-1,.,.,CASSQDNGAGGWRNTEAFF,TGTGCCAGCAGCCAAGATAATGGGGCAGGTGGATGGAGGAACACTGAAGCTTTCTTT
TRBV4-3,TRBJ1-2,TRBD1,.,CASSRGTGKNDGYTF,TGCGCCAGCAGCCGCGGGACAGGGAAAAATGATGGCTACACCTTC
TRBV15,TRBJ1-3,.,.,CATSRDPGAGNTIYF,TGTGCCACCAGCAGAGATCCAGGGGCTGGAAACACCATATATTTT
TRBV7-2,TRBJ1-4,.,.,CASSPRSPPEKLFF,TGTGCCAGCAGCCCCCGGTCCCCCCCTGAAAAACTGTTTTTT
TRBV19,TRBJ1-1,.,once,CASSSGTSGDTEAFF,TGTGCCAGTAGTTCCGGGACAAGTGGGGATACTGAAGCTTTCTTT
TRBV5-1,TRBJ1-3,.,once,CASSLDGQPGNTIYF,TGCGCCAGCAGCTTGGATGGACAGCCTGGAAACACCATATATTTT
TRBV6-4,TRBJ1-1,TRBD1,.,CASRNVDRVDTEAFF,TGTGCCAGCAGAAATGTGGACAGGGTCGACACTGAAGCTTTCTTT
TRBV3-1/TRBV3-2,TRBJ1-3,.,.,CASSQMQGNTIYF,TGTGCCAGCAGCCAAATGCAGGGAAACACCATATATTTT
TRBV7-2,TRBJ1-3,.,.,CASSEDTGRGGNTIYF,TGTGCCAGCAGCGAAGATACAGGGAGAGGAGGAAACACCATATATTTT
TRBV18,TRBJ1-2,.,.,CASSLDRSGYTF,TGTGCCAGCTCACTTGACAGGTCAGGCTACACCTTC
TRBV6-5,TRBJ1-1,TRBD1,.,CASSSGTVIQRGAFF,TGTGCCAGCAGTTCCGGGACAGTCATACAACGAGGAGCTTTCTTT
TRBV5-6,TRBJ2-1,.,.,CASSISDWYSYNEQFF,TGTGCCAGCAGCATCTCGGACTGGTACTCCTACAATGAGCAGTTCTTC
TRBV5-1,TRBJ2-2,TRBD1,.,CASSWTGGIGELFF,TGCGCCAGCAGCTGGACAGGGGGGATCGGGGAGCTGTTTTTT
TRBV2,TRBJ2-7,TRBD2,.,CASSGGGYEQYF,TGTGCCAGTAGCGGGGGAGGCTACGAGCAGTACTTC
TRBV30,TRBJ1-2,.,.,CAWSVPRSRSYGYTF,TGTGCCTGGAGTGTACCGAGGAGTAGGAGCTATGGCTACACCTTC
TRBV27,TRBJ2-5,TRBD2,.,CASSTRLAGGPNEETQYF,TGTGCCAGCAGTACTCGACTAGCGGGGGGGCCGAATGAAGAGACCCAGTACTTC
TRBV10-2,TRBJ1-1,.,.,CASSGHSLREAFF,TGCGCCAGCAGTGGGCACAGTCTTAGGGAAGCTTTCTTT